This record concerns one T cell receptor (beta chain) sequence. TCRdb re-called the 5' RACE reads and shows each CDR3 protein once, DNA omitted. Its clone listing holds about 150,000 distinct CDR3 sequences. This sample stems from a study of T cells expressing NK-cell markers. The CDR3 has 14 residues. The germline CDR1 and CDR2 sequences are DFQATT and SNEGSKA (reference sequence). Sequencing was carried out using blood T cells: a sorted CD56 or NKG2C T cell subset, CD4+ or CD8+ T cells, or bulk PBMC T cells (not recorded which). The chain uses TRBV20-1 and TRBJ2-7; lacking DNA, the TRBD2 call made by TCRdb goes unchecked. This sequence was found in a man between 18 and 35 years old in good health. The CDR3 sequence: CSATPGLAGREQYF.